This T cell receptor (beta chain) was documented in a study of T cell responses to AZD1222 COVID-19 vaccine. Whole-study context: Analysis merged second doses at about 4 or about 12 weeks.

Study results and limitations: Donors were largely white British and mainly female; clonal diversity was possibly underestimated. Increases in Spike-specific TCR breadth and depth were seen after two AZD1222 doses. The study found vaccine-associated CD4 TCRs spanning spike, dominant at 160-218 and 743-854.

Sequenced by immunoSEQ multiplex PCR; TCRdb stores in-frame clones only, minus some. The profile shows approximately 100,000 clones, around 95% of them singletons. This clone was seen a single time. The target antigen is unknown. CDR1 is DFQATT, CDR2 SNEGSKA, per germline (reference sequence). V lost 7 bases and J lost 0, with 9 bases in between. The length of the CDR3 is 12 residues. V gene TRBV20-1 combines with J gene TRBJ1-2; D is ambiguous. The receptor's source is an adult in good health. The sample consisted of peripheral blood, taken on day 0 of AZD1222 vaccination. CDR3 in amino acids: CSVCEANYGYTF. CDR3 nucleotide sequence: TGCAGTGTTTGTGAAGCTAACTATGGCTACACCTTC.